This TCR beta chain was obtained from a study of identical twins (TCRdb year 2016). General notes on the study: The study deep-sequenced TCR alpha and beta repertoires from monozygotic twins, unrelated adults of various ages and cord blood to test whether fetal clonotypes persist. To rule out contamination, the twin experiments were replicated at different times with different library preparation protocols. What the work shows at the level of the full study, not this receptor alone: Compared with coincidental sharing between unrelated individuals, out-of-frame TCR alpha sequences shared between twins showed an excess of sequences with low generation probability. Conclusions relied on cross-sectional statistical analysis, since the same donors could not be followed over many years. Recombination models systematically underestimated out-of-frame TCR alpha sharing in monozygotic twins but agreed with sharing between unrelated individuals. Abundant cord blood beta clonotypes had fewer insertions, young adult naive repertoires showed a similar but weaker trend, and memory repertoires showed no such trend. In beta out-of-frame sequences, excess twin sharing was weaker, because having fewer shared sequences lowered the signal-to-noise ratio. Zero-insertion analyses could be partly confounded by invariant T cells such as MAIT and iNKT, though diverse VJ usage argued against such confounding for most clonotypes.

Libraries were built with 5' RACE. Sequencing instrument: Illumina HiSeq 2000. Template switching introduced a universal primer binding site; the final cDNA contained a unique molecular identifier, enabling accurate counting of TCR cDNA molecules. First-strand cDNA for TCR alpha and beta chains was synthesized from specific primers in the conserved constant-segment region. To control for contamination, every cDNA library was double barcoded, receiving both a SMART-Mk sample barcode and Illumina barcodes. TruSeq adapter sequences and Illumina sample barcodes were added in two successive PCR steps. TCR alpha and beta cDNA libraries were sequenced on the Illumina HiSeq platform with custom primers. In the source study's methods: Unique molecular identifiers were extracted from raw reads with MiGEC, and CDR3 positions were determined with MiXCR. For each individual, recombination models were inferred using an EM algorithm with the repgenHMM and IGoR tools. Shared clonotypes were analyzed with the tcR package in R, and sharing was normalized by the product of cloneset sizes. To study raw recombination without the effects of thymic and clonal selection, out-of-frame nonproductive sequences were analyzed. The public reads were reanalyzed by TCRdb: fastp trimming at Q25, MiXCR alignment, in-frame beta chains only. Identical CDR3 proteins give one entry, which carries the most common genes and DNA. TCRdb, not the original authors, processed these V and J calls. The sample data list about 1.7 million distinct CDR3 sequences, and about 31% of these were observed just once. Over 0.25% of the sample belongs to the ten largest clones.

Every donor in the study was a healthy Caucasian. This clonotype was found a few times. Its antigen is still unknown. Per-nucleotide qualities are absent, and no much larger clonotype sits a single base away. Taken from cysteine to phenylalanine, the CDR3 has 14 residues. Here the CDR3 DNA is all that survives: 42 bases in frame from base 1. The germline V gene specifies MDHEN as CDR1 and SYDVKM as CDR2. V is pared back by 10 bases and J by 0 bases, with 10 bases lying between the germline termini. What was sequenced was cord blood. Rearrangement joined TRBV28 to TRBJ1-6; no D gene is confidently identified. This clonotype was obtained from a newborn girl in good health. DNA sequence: TGTGCCACCACAAGGAGCTCCTATAATTCACCCCTCCACTTT. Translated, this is CATTRSSYNSPLHF.